The clone carrying this T cell receptor beta chain was observed a single time. As yet, its antigen is unknown. This sample is drawn from a study of long-term antiretroviral therapy in people with HIV. The CDR3 spans 13 residues. Looked up from germline, CDR1 is LNHNV and CDR2 is YYDKDF (reference sequence). Trimming pared 9 bases from V and 5 bases from J, leaving 17 bases between. Study-wide points: It was observed that HIV repertoires exhibited narrower CDR3 length ranges than controls. Specimen acquisition occurred between about 2003 and 2018, potentially under older ART regimens. Increased diversity was seen after ART, yet it remained lower than in transplant donor controls.

Every donor contributed at least one pre-ART and at least two post-ART PBMC samples. Version v3.0 of the immunoSEQ assay was performed at survey level. Clones were read by immunoSEQ multiplex PCR, and TCRdb kept only the in-frame ones, dropping some. The sample holds tens of thousands of clones, roughly 88% seen once. The J gene is TRBJ2-7, the V gene TRBV15; the D gene is possibly TRBD2 (6 bases). The sequencing here drew on unsorted PBMCs, taken about 4.5 years after starting antiretroviral therapy. This clonotype originated in a young man with HIV. The CDR3, as DNA: TGTGCCACTGAGGACGGGAGAGGGCACGAGCAGTACTTC. Its translation is CATEDGRGHEQYF. The complete variable domain, with remaining parts taken from reference TRBV15 and TRBJ2-7, reads DAMVIQNPRYQVTQFGKPVTLSCSQTLNHNVMYWYQQKSSQAPKLLFHYYDKDFNNEADTPDNFQSRRPNTSFCFLDIRSPGLGDTAMYLCATEDGRGHEQYFGPGTRLTVT.